The source of this T cell receptor (beta chain) is a study of blood T cell repertoires in COVID-19. The wider study: Samples of COVID-19 (acute and convalescent) were obtained from the United States, Italy and Spain.

CDR1 is SNHLY, CDR2 FYNNEI, per germline. The CDR3 runs 14 residues. V was clipped by 8 bases and J by 4 bases; unmatched bases: 6. As processed by the authors: Estimated nucleated cell counts came from reference gene primer amplification. Assay: immunoSEQ multiplex PCR; the TCRdb copy retains only in-frame clones and omits some. Clone size and the V and J calls come from that table; the DNA yielded D and trimming. The sample includes around 100,000 clones, around four fifths of them seen just once. The sequence derives from a man in his 70s with active or convalescent COVID-19. The sample consisted of peripheral blood. This chain uses TRBV2 with TRBJ2-1; 9 bases map to TRBD2. The CDR3 region is CASHAGGPYNEQFF. The CDR3 coding sequence is TGTGCCAGCCACGCGGGGGGGCCGTACAATGAGCAGTTCTTC.